This is a list of T cell receptor beta chains from one sample in a study of regulatory T cells in long-lasting Graves disease. MiXCR, run by TCRdb on the multiplex PCR reads, gives a single entry per CDR3 protein. The repertoire holds roughly 520,000 distinct CDR3 sequences, with about 12% as singletons. Another study also made use of these data, one on T cells in Graves' hyperthyroidism and ophthalmopathy.

The specimen was peripheral blood mononuclear cells (PBMCs), collected at new diagnosis, from a patient treated with antithyroid drugs. Receptors were obtained from a woman in her 30s with Graves disease. CDR3s include the opening cysteine and the closing phenylalanine or tryptophan.

>TRBV7-9|TRBJ2-1
CASSSPTSGRAQFSSYGEQFF
>TRBV13|TRBJ2-1
CASSSTSGRASNEQFF
>TRBV7-8|TRBJ2-7
CASSPGTPTYEQYF
>TRBV24-1|TRBJ2-1
CATSDLGLENNEQFF
>TRBV2|TRBJ1-3
CASSSTRGRGNTIYF
>TRBV11-1|TRBJ2-1
CASSLWSGGYNEQFF
>TRBV11-3|TRBJ2-7
CASSFLDVKSYEQYF
>TRBV7-9|TRBJ2-1
CASSLEALRYNEQFF
>TRBV28|TRBJ1-5
CASSLHGGSNQPQHF
>TRBV28|TRBJ2-7
CASSSPGGLEQYF
>TRBV9|TRBJ2-1
CASSGDSYNEQFF
>TRBV19|TRBJ1-3
CASSLSGHFSGNTIYF
>TRBV7-2|TRBJ1-5
CASSLAGGRDQPQHF
>TRBV4-1|TRBJ1-2
CASSQVPGQAPWYTF
>TRBV20-1|TRBJ2-7
CSARSASYEQYF
>TRBV5-1|TRBJ1-1
CASSALTGAALATEAFF
>TRBV10-2|TRBJ1-3
CASSTGTGLSGNTIYF
>TRBV11-2|TRBJ1-2
CASSLARVYGYTF
>TRBV29-1|TRBJ2-7
CSGRGSFAGEHEQYF
>TRBV9|TRBJ2-1
CASSVRGTESYNEQFF
>TRBV6-1|TRBJ1-5
CASSHVRQVYHQPQHF
>TRBV7-2|TRBJ2-1
CASSFGLAGDEQFF
>TRBV29-1|TRBJ1-4
CSATPRGLNEKLFF
>TRBV5-1|TRBJ1-4
CASSSRTDNEKLFF
>TRBV14|TRBJ2-5
CASSASPLDGETQYF
>TRBV6-1|TRBJ2-5
CASTYYPPGPGQGWGTQYF